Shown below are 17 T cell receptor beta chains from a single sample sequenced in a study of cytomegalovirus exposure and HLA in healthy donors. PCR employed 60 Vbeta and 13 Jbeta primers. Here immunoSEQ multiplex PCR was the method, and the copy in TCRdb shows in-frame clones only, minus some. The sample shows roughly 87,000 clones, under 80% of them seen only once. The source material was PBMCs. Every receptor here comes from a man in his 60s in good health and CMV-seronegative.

This CDR3 is CASSLGLAGGQSETQYF. The CDR3, as DNA: TGTGCCAGCTCGCTCGGACTAGCGGGAGGCCAGTCGGAGACCCAGTACTTC. The chain carries TRBV18 and TRBJ2-5, with 14 bases matching TRBD2. Per germline, CDR1 KGHSH and CDR2 LQKENI. The CDR3 covers 17 residues. Losses at the gene ends were 6 bases for V and 5 bases for J; bases not matched to a gene: 11.

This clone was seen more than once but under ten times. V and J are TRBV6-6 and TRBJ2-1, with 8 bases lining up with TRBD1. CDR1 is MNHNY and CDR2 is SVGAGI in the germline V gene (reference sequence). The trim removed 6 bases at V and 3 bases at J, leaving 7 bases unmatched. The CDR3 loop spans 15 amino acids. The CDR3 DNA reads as TGTGCCAGCAGCCAACCGGACAGGGACTACAATGAGCAGTTCTTC. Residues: CASSQPDRDYNEQFF.

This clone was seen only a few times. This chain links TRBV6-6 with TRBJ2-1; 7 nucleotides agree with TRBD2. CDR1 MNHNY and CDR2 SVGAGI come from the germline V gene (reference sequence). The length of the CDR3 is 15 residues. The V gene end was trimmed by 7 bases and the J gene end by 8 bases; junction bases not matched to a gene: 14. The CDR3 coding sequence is TGTGCCAGCATCCTCGGAAGCGGGGCGTGGGATGAGCAGTTCTTC. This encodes CASILGSGAWDEQFF.

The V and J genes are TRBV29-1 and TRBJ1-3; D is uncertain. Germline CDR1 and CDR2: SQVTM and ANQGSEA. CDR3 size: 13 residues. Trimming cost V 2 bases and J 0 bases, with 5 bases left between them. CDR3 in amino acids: CSVERDSGNTIYF. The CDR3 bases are TGCAGCGTTGAACGAGACTCTGGAAACACCATATATTTT.

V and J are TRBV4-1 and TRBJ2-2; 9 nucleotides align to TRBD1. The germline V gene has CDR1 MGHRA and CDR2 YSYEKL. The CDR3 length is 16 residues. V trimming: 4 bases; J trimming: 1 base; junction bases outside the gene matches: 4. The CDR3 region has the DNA TGCGCCAGCAGCCGCTACAGGGGGCAGAACACCGGGGAGCTGTTTTTT. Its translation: CASSRYRGQNTGELFF.

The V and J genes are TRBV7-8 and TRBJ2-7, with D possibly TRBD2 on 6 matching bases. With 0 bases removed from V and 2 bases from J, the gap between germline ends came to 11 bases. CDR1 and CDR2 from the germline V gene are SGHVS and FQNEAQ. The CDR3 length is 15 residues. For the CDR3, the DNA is TGTGCCAGCAGCTTAGCGTTGGGGACTCCCTACGAGCAGTACTTC. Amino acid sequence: CASSLALGTPYEQYF.

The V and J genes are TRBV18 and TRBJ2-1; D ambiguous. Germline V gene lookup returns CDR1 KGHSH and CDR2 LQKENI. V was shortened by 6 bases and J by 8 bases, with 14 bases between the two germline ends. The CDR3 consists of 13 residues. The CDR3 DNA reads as TGTGCCAGCTCTCCCTTCCGAGGCGATGAGCAGTTCTTC. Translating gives CASSPFRGDEQFF.

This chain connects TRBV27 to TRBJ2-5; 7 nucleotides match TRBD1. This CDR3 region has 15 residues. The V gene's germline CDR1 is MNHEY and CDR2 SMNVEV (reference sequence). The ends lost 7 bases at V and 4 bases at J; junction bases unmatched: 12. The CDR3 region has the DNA TGTGCCAGCACGCAGGGGCGGGCAGGGGGAGAGACCCAGTACTTC. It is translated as CASTQGRAGGETQYF.

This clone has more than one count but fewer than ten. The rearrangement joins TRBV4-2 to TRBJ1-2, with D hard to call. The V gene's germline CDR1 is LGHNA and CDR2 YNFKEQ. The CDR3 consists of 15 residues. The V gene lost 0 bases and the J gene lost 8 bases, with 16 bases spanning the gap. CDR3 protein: CASSQDTVPRLGYTF. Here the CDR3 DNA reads TGTGCCAGCAGCCAAGATACAGTCCCCAGGTTGGGCTACACCTTC.

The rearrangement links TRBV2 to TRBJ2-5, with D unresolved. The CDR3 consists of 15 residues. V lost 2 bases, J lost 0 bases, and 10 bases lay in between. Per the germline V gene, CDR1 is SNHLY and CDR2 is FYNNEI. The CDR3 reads CASSEQSGDQETQYF. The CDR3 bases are TGTGCCAGCAGTGAACAGAGTGGAGACCAAGAGACCCAGTACTTC.

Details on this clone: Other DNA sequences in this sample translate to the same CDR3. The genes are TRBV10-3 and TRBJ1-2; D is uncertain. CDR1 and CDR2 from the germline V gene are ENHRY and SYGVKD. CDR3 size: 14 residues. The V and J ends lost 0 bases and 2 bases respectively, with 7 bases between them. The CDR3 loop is CAISESTGNYGYTF. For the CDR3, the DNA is TGTGCCATCAGTGAGTCGACGGGAAACTATGGCTACACCTTC.

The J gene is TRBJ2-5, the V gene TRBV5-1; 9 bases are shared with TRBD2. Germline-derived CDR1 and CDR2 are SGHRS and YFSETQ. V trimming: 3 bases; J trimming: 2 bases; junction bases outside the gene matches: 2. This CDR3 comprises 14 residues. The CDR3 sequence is CASSWAGGQETQYF. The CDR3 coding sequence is TGCGCCAGCAGCTGGGCGGGGGGGCAAGAGACCCAGTACTTC.

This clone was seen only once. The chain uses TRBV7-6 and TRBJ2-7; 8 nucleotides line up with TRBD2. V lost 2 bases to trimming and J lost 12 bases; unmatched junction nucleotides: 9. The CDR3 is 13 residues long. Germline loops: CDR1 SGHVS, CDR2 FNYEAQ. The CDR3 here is CASSLWDGRVVYF. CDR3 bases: TGTGCCAGCAGCTTATGGGACGGGAGGGTGGTGTACTTC.

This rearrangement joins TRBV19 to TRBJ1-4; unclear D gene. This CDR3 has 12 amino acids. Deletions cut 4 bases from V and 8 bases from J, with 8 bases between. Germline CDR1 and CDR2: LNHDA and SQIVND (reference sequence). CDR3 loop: CASSTWEEKLFF. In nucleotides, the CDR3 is TGTGCCAGTAGTACTTGGGAGGAAAAACTGTTTTTT.

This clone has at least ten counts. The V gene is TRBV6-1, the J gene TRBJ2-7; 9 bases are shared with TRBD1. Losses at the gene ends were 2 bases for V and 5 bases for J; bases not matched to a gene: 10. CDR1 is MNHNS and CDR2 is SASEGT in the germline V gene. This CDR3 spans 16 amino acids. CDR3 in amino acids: CASSEQTGTGPNEQYF. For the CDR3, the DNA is TGTGCCAGCAGTGAACAAACTGGGACAGGGCCCAACGAGCAGTACTTC.

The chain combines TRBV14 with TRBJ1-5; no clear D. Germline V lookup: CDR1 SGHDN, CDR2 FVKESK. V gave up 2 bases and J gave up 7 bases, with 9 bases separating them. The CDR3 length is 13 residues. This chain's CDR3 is CASSQSENQPQHF. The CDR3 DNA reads TGTGCCAGCAGCCAATCGGAGAACCAGCCCCAGCATTTT. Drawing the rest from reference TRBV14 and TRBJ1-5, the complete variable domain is EAGVTQFPSHSVIEKGQTVTLRCDPISGHDNLYWYRRVMGKEIKFLLHFVKESKQDESGMPNNRFLAERTGGTYSTLKVQPAELEDSGVYFCASSQSENQPQHFGDGTRLSIL.

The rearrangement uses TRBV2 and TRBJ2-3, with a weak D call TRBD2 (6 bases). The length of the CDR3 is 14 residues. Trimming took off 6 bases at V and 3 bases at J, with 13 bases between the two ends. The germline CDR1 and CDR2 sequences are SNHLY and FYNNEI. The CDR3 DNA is TGTGCCAGCAGCGGCGGCGGGGAGACAGATACGCAGTATTTT. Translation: CASSGGGETDTQYF.